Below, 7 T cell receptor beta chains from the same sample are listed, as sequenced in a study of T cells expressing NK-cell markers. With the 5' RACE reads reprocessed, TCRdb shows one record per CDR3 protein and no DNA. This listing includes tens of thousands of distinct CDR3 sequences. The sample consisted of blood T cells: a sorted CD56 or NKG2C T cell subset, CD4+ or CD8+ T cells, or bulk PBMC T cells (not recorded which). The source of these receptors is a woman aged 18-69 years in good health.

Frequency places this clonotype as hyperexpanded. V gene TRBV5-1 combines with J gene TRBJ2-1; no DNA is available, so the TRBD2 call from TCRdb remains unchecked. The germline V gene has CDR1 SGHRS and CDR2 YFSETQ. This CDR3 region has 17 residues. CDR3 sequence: CASSLSPLAGGQNEQFF.

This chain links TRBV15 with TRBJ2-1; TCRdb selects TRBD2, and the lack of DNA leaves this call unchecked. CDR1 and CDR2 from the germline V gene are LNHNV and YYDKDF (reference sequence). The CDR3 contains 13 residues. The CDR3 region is CATSGRGGQEQFF.

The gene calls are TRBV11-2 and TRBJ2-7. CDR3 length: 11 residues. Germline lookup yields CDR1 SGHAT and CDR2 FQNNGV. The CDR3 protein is CASSLNYEQYF.

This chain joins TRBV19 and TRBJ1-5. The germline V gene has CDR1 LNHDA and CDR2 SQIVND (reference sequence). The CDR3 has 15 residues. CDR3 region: CASSMAEHSNQPQHF.

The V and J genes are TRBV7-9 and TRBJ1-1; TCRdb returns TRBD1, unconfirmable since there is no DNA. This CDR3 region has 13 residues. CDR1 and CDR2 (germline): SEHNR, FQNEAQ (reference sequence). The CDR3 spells CASSSPPGTEAFF.

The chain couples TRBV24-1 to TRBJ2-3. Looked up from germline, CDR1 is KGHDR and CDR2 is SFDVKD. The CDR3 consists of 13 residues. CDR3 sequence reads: CATSDYGYDTQYF.

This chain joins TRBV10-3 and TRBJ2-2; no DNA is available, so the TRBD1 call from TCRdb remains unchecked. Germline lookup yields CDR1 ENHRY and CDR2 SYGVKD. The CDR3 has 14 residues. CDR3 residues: CAISEQGEAGELFF.